Listed below are T cell receptor beta chains from one sample, sequenced in a study of blood T cell repertoires in COVID-19. Using immunoSEQ multiplex PCR, the repertoire was profiled, and TCRdb retains in-frame clones only, with some absent. The data contain 65,000 to 85,000 clones, around 85% of them singletons. Sequencing was done on a sample of peripheral blood. The receptors come from a man aged 45-65 years with active COVID-19. Both conserved end residues are part of each CDR3. A D gene is named only where the DNA matches it firmly. Size is stated for part of the rows, as once, few or many counts, or as a class when the clone is expanded.

CDR3 protein	CDR3 DNA	clone size	V gene	J gene	D gene
CASSVDPRSGEYF	TGTGCCAGCAGCGTAGACCCTCGCTCGGGGGAGTACTTC	.	TRBV9	TRBJ2-7	.
CASSPWAGEGKNIQYF	TGTGCCAGCAGCCCATGGGCAGGGGAGGGCAAAAACATTCAGTACTTC	.	TRBV27	TRBJ2-4	.
CSVRQVITDTQYF	TGCAGCGTGAGACAAGTAATCACAGATACGCAGTATTTT	.	TRBV29-1	TRBJ2-3	.
CASSRTGDYTEAFF	TGTGCCAGCAGCCGGACAGGGGACTACACTGAAGCTTTCTTT	.	TRBV5-6	TRBJ1-1	TRBD1
CASSQELTQDNSPLHF	TGTGCCAGCAGCCAAGAGTTAACACAGGATAATTCACCCCTCCACTTT	few	TRBV4-2	TRBJ1-6	.
CATSERDRALKTF	TGTGCCACCAGTGAACGGGACAGGGCCTTGAAGACCTTC	.	TRBV24-1	TRBJ1-2	TRBD1
CASSIGGFETQYF	TGTGCCAGTAGTATCGGGGGATTTGAGACCCAGTACTTC	.	TRBV19	TRBJ2-5	.
CSASTPWLAGGRDTQYF	TGCAGTGCTAGTACCCCGTGGCTAGCGGGGGGGAGAGATACGCAGTATTTT	.	TRBV20-1	TRBJ2-3	TRBD2
CASSEIGTDTQYF	TGTGCCAGCTCTGAGATTGGCACAGATACGCAGTATTTT	.	TRBV2	TRBJ2-3	.
CASSRAGGYEQYF	TGTGCCAGCAGTAGAGCGGGAGGCTACGAGCAGTACTTC	few	TRBV12-3/TRBV12-4	TRBJ2-7	TRBD2
CASTKTGNTEAFF	TGTGCCAGTACCAAAACAGGGAACACTGAAGCTTTCTTT	.	TRBV19	TRBJ1-1	.
CASSLGGRRGIDGYTF	TGTGCCAGCAGCTTAGGTGGACGAAGGGGGATAGATGGCTACACCTTC	.	TRBV7-9	TRBJ1-2	.
CASSLDNNNEQFF	TGTGCCAGCTCACTAGACAATAACAATGAGCAGTTCTTC	.	TRBV18	TRBJ2-1	.
CSVSGTGRSGYTF	TGCAGCGTTTCCGGGACAGGGCGATCCGGCTACACCTTC	.	TRBV29-1	TRBJ1-2	TRBD1
CSVDQGSDTQYF	TGCAGCGTTGATCAGGGTTCAGATACGCAGTATTTT	.	TRBV29-1	TRBJ2-3	.
CASSLGQPTGDTIYF	TGTGCCAGCAGCTTAGGACAGCCTACCGGAGACACCATATATTTT	once	TRBV11-3	TRBJ1-3	.
CASSFGGGGPNNEQFF	TGTGCCAGCAGTTTTGGAGGCGGGGGGCCAAATAATGAGCAGTTCTTC	.	TRBV27	TRBJ2-1	TRBD2
CAWRQGAHNGELFF	TGTGCCTGGCGACAGGGGGCGCATAACGGGGAGCTGTTTTTT	.	TRBV30	TRBJ2-2	TRBD1
CASRGRHEKLFF	TGTGCCAGTAGAGGGAGGCATGAAAAACTGTTTTTT	.	TRBV19	TRBJ1-4	.
CASSLEQASNQPQHF	TGTGCCAGCAGCTTAGAACAGGCTAGCAATCAGCCCCAGCATTTT	.	TRBV7-2	TRBJ1-5	.
CASSKTQGGTEAFF	TGTGCCAGCAGCAAAACACAGGGCGGTACTGAAGCTTTCTTT	.	TRBV9	TRBJ1-1	.
CSASWGTGSGYTF	TGCAGTGCTAGTTGGGGAACGGGAAGCGGCTACACCTTC	.	TRBV20-1	TRBJ1-2	.
CASSQREGTDTQYF	TGCGCCAGCAGCCAACGAGAGGGAACAGATACGCAGTATTTT	.	TRBV4-1	TRBJ2-3	.
CASSPYGQGSYNEQFF	TGTGCCAGCAGCCCCTACGGACAGGGTTCCTACAATGAGCAGTTCTTC	.	TRBV7-3	TRBJ2-1	TRBD1
CASSPLRHSEQFF	TGTGCCAGCAGCCCCCTTCGTCACAGTGAGCAGTTCTTC	.	TRBV7-3	TRBJ2-1	.
CASSRDRVGNIGNQPQHF	TGTGCCAGCTCACGGGACAGGGTGGGTAATATTGGCAATCAGCCCCAGCATTTT	.	TRBV18	TRBJ1-5	TRBD1
CASSPLTQPWDEQYF	TGTGCCAGCAGCCCTCTGACTCAGCCCTGGGACGAGCAGTACTTC	once	TRBV11-1	TRBJ2-7	.
CSSNRDRPNQPQHF	TGCAGCTCAAACCGGGACAGGCCCAATCAGCCCCAGCATTTT	.	TRBV29-1	TRBJ1-5	TRBD1
CASSHVTPMNTEAFF	TGTGCCAGTAGTCACGTAACACCCATGAACACTGAAGCTTTCTTT	once	TRBV19	TRBJ1-1	.
CASSLEKYNYNSPLHF	TGTGCCAGCAGCTTGGAGAAGTACAATTATAATTCACCCCTCCACTTT	.	TRBV5-8	TRBJ1-6	.
CASSIQGGAYEQYF	TGTGCCAGTAGTATTCAAGGGGGCGCGTACGAGCAGTACTTC	.	TRBV19	TRBJ2-7	TRBD1
CASSQSRDSYGYTF	TGCGCCAGCAGCCAATCCCGAGATAGCTATGGCTACACCTTC	.	TRBV4-3	TRBJ1-2	.